This TCR beta chain is from a study of CD8 T cells in Susac syndrome. RNA in amounts of about 0.5 to 1 ug was reverse transcribed with random hexamers. Amplification of TCR beta CDR3 by immunoSEQ multiplex PCR spanned 54 Vbeta and 13 Jbeta. From the immunoSEQ multiplex PCR reads, TCRdb called clonotypes with MiXCR, one entry per CDR3 protein. The repertoire includes around 300,000 distinct CDR3 sequences, 75% to 85% of them detected once, and around 0.2% sits in the top ten. This clonotype came up once. Germline-derived CDR1 and CDR2 are LGHNA and YSLEER. This CDR3 is 15 amino acids long. V dropped 1 base and J dropped 3; count of bases not matched to a gene: 5.

This receptor was obtained from a human donor with multiple sclerosis. The sequenced material came from CD8+ T cells from PBMCs. The chain is built from TRBV4-3 and TRBJ2-5; 7 bases line up with TRBD1. The CDR3 sequence is CASSQADRVEETQYF. The CDR3 bases are TGCGCCAGCAGCCAAGCCGACAGGGTCGAAGAGACCCAGTACTTC.